These T cell receptor beta chains were read from a single sample in a study of early T cells in non-severe SARS-CoV-2 infection. MiXCR was run by TCRdb on the 5' RACE reads, yielding one entry per CDR3 protein. The sample has under 65,000 distinct CDR3 sequences; approximately 13% are singletons. Input material: whole blood. The receptors were gathered from an adult who was a healthcare worker with PCR-confirmed SARS-CoV-2 infection or an uninfected control (not recorded which). Both conserved end residues are part of each CDR3. Each record gives: clone size, D gene, J gene, V gene, CDR3 DNA, CDR3 protein. The D gene is left open where the match is weak. Size is omitted from some rows. Given values are once, few, many or a class for expanded clones.

few TRBD1 TRBJ2-5 TRBV29-1 TGCAGCGTTGCAGGGGGAGAGACCCAGTACTTC CSVAGGETQYF
many TRBD2 TRBJ2-1 TRBV29-1 TGCAGCGTTGTGGGAGGGCCTGTCGAGCAGTTCTTC CSVVGGPVEQFF
NA TRBD2 TRBJ2-3 TRBV24-1 TGTACCACCAGTGGTAGCGGGAGTGCAGATACGCAGTATTTT CTTSGSGSADTQYF
few NA TRBJ2-7 TRBV29-1 TGCAGCGTTACAGGACTATCAAAGAATTACGAGCAGTACTTC CSVTGLSKNYEQYF
NA TRBD2 TRBJ2-5 TRBV7-2 TGTGCCAGCAGCTTCTCCTTTGGACTAGCTCTTGAGACCCAGTACTTC CASSFSFGLALETQYF
NA NA TRBJ2-2 TRBV29-1 TGCAGCGTTGAAGGGCAGGACTTGAACACCGGGGAGCTGTTTTTT CSVEGQDLNTGELFF
few NA TRBJ2-2 TRBV20-1 TGCAGTGCGCTGACAGCGAACACCGGGGAGCTGTTTTTT CSALTANTGELFF
few NA TRBJ2-2 TRBV28 TGTGCCAGCAGCCACCAGAACACCGGGGAGCTGTTTTTT CASSHQNTGELFF
few NA TRBJ1-2 TRBV7-6 TGTGCCAGCAGCTTAGCGCGGGACTCCTCCTATGGCTACACCTTC CASSLARDSSYGYTF
many NA TRBJ1-1 TRBV3-1 TGTGCCAGCAGCCAAGAGGGTCGCAGCCGTTGGACTGAAGCTTTCTTT CASSQEGRSRWTEAFF
many TRBD1 TRBJ2-3 TRBV5-4 TGTGCCAGCAGCTCACAGGGGTCGAGAGTCACAGATACGCAGTATTTT CASSSQGSRVTDTQYF
NA TRBD1 TRBJ1-2 TRBV9 TGTGTCAGCAGCATCCGGGACAGCTTATTCTATGGCTACACCTTC CVSSIRDSLFYGYTF
NA NA TRBJ2-5 TRBV7-3 TGTGCCAGCAAGGCCCCCCCCGGGAAGACCCAGTACTTC CASKAPPGKTQYF
many NA TRBJ1-4 TRBV7-2 TGTGCCAGCAGCTCAGGAGGGCCGGGGAATGAAAAACTGTTTTTT CASSSGGPGNEKLFF
many NA TRBJ1-1 TRBV5-1 TGCGCCAGCAGCATCGTTGACGGTAGCACTGAAGCTTTCTTT CASSIVDGSTEAFF
NA TRBD1 TRBJ2-7 TRBV5-1 TGCGCCAGCAGCTTCCGGACAGGGGAAGACGAGCAGTACTTC CASSFRTGEDEQYF
many NA TRBJ1-1 TRBV5-6 TGTGCCAGCAGCCGACCTCCGGAAAACACTGAAGCTTTCTTT CASSRPPENTEAFF
many NA TRBJ2-3 TRBV5-1 TGCGCCAGCAGCTTGGACGGCGGATACACAGATACGCAGTATTTT CASSLDGGYTDTQYF
many TRBD2 TRBJ2-7 TRBV5-1 TGCGCCAGCAGCTTGAGTAGCGGGAGCCCCTACGAGCAGTACTTC CASSLSSGSPYEQYF
NA NA TRBJ2-1 TRBV20-1 TGCAGTGCTAGACCCTTAGGGGCCTCTAGCCTCCTCGGGGAGCAGTTCTTC CSARPLGASSLLGEQFF
NA TRBD2 TRBJ2-7 TRBV28 TGTGCCATCGCAAGGTGGACTAGCACCTACGAGCAGTACTTC CAIARWTSTYEQYF
few TRBD2 TRBJ2-7 TRBV30 TGTGCCTGGTGGGGGGGAGCGGGAGACCACGAGCAGTACTTC CAWWGGAGDHEQYF
few TRBD2 TRBJ2-1 TRBV28 TGTGCCAGCAGGCCTCCCCGACTAGCCCGGGAGAGTCGGCAGTTCTTC CASRPPRLARESRQFF
NA TRBD1 TRBJ2-1 TRBV29-1 TGCAGCGCGGTAACAGGGGTTCACAATGAGCAGTTCTTC CSAVTGVHNEQFF
few NA TRBJ1-4 TRBV7-9 TGTGCCAGCAGCTTGTACATAGATGAAAAACTGTTTTTT CASSLYIDEKLFF
few NA TRBJ2-1 TRBV27 TGTGCCAGGCCACTAATATACAATGAGCAGTTCTTC CARPLIYNEQFF
many NA TRBJ1-3 TRBV29-1 TGCAGCGTTGAAGGAGGAGTATCTGGAAACACCATATATTTT CSVEGGVSGNTIYF
many TRBD2 TRBJ2-5 TRBV2 TGTGCCAGCAGTGCAGCGGGAGAGGAGACCCAGTACTTC CASSAAGEETQYF
NA NA TRBJ2-7 TRBV28 TGTGCCAGCAGCCCTGCAAGGTATGGGAGCTACGAGCAGTACTTC CASSPARYGSYEQYF
NA NA TRBJ1-6 TRBV3-1 TGTGCCAGCAGCCTCCCCCGAGGACGGCGCCATCACTTT CASSLPRGRRHHF
NA NA TRBJ2-2 TRBV6-5 TGTGCCAGCAGTTACCAGGGGGGCACCGGGGAGCTGTTTTTT CASSYQGGTGELFF
NA NA TRBJ2-3 TRBV15 TGTGCCACCAGCAGAGATCCGGGGGCCGCAGATACGCAGTATTTT CATSRDPGAADTQYF
NA TRBD2 TRBJ2-7 TRBV7-3 TGTGCCAGCAGCTTACGTGTGACTAGCGGGTCTCCCTACGAGCAGTACTTC CASSLRVTSGSPYEQYF
NA NA TRBJ2-1 TRBV24-1 TGTGCCACCAGTGATTTAACGTCGGCCTTTAGGAATGAGCAGTTCTTC CATSDLTSAFRNEQFF
many NA TRBJ2-1 TRBV10-2 TGCGCCAGCAGTCCGGGAGCCCACAATGAGCAGTTCTTC CASSPGAHNEQFF
NA TRBD2 TRBJ2-1 TRBV20-1 TGCAGTGCTAGAGGCCCTAGCGGGAGGTCGGTCAATGAGCAGTTCTTC CSARGPSGRSVNEQFF
NA NA TRBJ2-1 TRBV20-1 TGCAGTGCTAGAGCCCCACTCATCTCCTACAATGAGCAGTTCTTC CSARAPLISYNEQFF
NA NA TRBJ2-7 TRBV2 TGTGCCAGCAGTGAGCCCGAGCAGTACTTC CASSEPEQYF
many NA TRBJ2-1 TRBV19 TGTGCCAGTAGTATTTCGGCCACCTACAATGAGCAGTTCTTC CASSISATYNEQFF
NA NA TRBJ2-5 TRBV18 TGTGCCAGCTCACCAACAGGCACTATGCACACAGAGACCCAGTACTTC CASSPTGTMHTETQYF
many NA TRBJ2-1 TRBV7-9 TGTGCCAGCAGTCCCGGGGACGGTGAGCAGTTCTTC CASSPGDGEQFF
many NA TRBJ2-2 TRBV5-1 TGCGCCAGCAGCTACTCGGGGAACACCGGGGAGCTGTTTTTT CASSYSGNTGELFF
NA TRBD1 TRBJ1-1 TRBV27 TGTGCCAGCAGTTTATCGAGGGGGCGGGCTTTCTTT CASSLSRGRAFF
few NA TRBJ2-7 TRBV6-2/TRBV6-3 TGTGCCAGCACCCCCTCCCTCGACGGCCCCTACGAGCAGTACTTC CASTPSLDGPYEQYF
NA NA TRBJ1-1 TRBV29-1 TGCAGCGTCGGGGTTGACACTGAAGCTTTCTTT CSVGVDTEAFF
few NA TRBJ2-1 TRBV12-3/TRBV12-4 TGTGCCAGCAGTCGGGACGGGAATGAGCAGTTCTTC CASSRDGNEQFF